This T cell receptor (beta chain) was captured by sequencing in a study of T cell changes during pregnancy in multiple sclerosis. Trimming cost V 6 bases and J 4 bases; bases outside gene matches: 10. The CDR3 is made up of 16 amino acids. Looked up from germline, CDR1 is MNHEY and CDR2 is SMNVEV (reference sequence). Produced via immunoSEQ multiplex PCR; TCRdb's table is partial and in-frame only. This table has 35,000 to 45,000 clones, more than 80% appearing once. V usage is TRBV27 and J usage is TRBJ2-5, with 11 bases fitting TRBD2. This receptor was taken from a female donor with multiple sclerosis, enrolled in a pregnancy study. Sample: CD4+ T cells from peripheral blood mononuclear cells, taken in the third trimester of pregnancy. CDR3 in amino acids: CASSHTSGSFLETQYF. CDR3 DNA sequence: TGTGCCAGCAGCCATACTAGCGGGAGCTTCTTAGAGACCCAGTACTTC.